Listed below are T cell receptor beta chains from one sample, sequenced in a study of cytomegalovirus exposure and HLA in healthy donors. The repertoire was sequenced with immunoSEQ multiplex PCR; TCRdb's copy has only in-frame clones and lacks some. The sample has over 40,000 clones, roughly 80% seen once. Specimen: PBMCs. These receptors all stem from a woman in her thirties or forties in good health and CMV-seropositive. CDR3s leave out the opening cysteine and the closing phenylalanine or tryptophan. Some rows have no size entry. The others give once, few or many, or a class for an expanded clone.

>TRBJ2-3|few|TRBV9
ASSVGQGLDTQY
>TRBJ1-5|NA|TRBV29-1
SVAFSLQQPQH
>TRBJ1-6|NA|TRBV11-2
ASSLTGSSYNSPLH
>TRBJ1-5|NA|TRBV6-1
ASSEAGGPYQPQH
>TRBJ1-4|once|TRBV28
ASHPVGLSDEKLF
>TRBJ1-4|NA|TRBV5-4
ASSLGDRVGEKLF
>TRBJ2-7|few|TRBV29-1
SASRDRVYEQY
>TRBJ2-7|NA|TRBV4-1
ASSTERGGPYEQY
>TRBJ1-2|NA|TRBV15
ATSRDRVQVGYT
>TRBJ1-1|NA|TRBV2
ASSETGVTEAF
>TRBJ2-3|NA|TRBV4-1
ASSQGGERTDTQY
>TRBJ1-1|few|TRBV5-1
ASSRGGANTEAF
>TRBJ1-1|few|TRBV5-1
ASSLDGPGQGTEAF
>TRBJ2-7|NA|TRBV6-5
ASRLAGATYEQY
>TRBJ2-1|NA|TRBV7-9
ASKPNEQF
>TRBJ2-3|NA|TRBV4-2
ASSPQRGSQQDTQY
>TRBJ2-7|few|TRBV14
ASSPPGVGLYEQY
>TRBJ2-5|NA|TRBV18
ASSLRGQETQY
>TRBJ1-1|NA|TRBV18
ASSRNFPLQGTEAF
>TRBJ2-5|NA|TRBV9
ASSAPGTGGRETQY
>TRBJ1-1|NA|TRBV7-9
AAVGGGLFSTEAF
>TRBJ2-2|NA|TRBV15
ATSRDRAAGELF
>TRBJ2-1|NA|TRBV6-1
ASSASGGGNEQF
>TRBJ1-1|few|TRBV6-6
ASSPGQGRTEAF
>TRBJ2-5|NA|TRBV6-5
ASSHDRGGGETQY
>TRBJ2-2|few|TRBV9
ASSAAGTGGTGELF
>TRBJ1-1|NA|TRBV27
ASSRRQGGTEAF
>TRBJ2-1|NA|TRBV27
ASRRTASNEQF
>TRBJ2-3|NA|TRBV9
ASSTIGGGRTDTQY
>TRBJ2-7|NA|TRBV7-7
ASSQGQGVYEQY